This T cell receptor beta chain came from a study of T cell repertoires in cytomegalovirus infection. Study-level points and caveats: HLA-C-restricted CMV clonotypes gave the most frequent clonotype in two of eight donors.

This clonotype showed up many times. What it binds is unknown. The CDR3 sequence is 15 residues long. Germline CDR1 is SGHVS and CDR2 is FNYEAQ. The V gene lost 5 bases and the J gene lost 1 base, with 15 bases spanning the gap. TCRdb processed the reads anew with MiXCR; each CDR3 protein has one entry. The sample records approximately 990,000 distinct CDR3 sequences, approximately 31% being singletons. The receptor was derived from a human donor in good health (CMV status not recorded). Some clones in this sample may be carry-over from other donors' samples. This rearrangement joins TRBV7-6 to TRBJ2-7, with a weak D call TRBD1 (6 bases). The source was cultured CD8+ T cells from PBMCs, collected from culture after CMV antigen stimulation. The CDR3 protein is CASSLPPDSSYEQYV. The CDR3 DNA sequence: TGTGCCAGCAGCCTACCCCCGGACAGTTCCTACGAGCAGTACGTC.